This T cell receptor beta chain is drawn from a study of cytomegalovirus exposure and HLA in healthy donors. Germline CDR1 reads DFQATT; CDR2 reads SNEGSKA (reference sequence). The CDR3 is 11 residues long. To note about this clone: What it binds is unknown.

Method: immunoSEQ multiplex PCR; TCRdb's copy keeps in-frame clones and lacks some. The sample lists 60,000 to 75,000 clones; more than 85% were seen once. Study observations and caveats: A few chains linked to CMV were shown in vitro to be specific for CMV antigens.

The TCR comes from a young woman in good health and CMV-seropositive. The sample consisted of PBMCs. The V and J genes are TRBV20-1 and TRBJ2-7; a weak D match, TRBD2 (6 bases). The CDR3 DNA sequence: TGCATGACCCAGGGACTCTACGAGCAGTACTTC. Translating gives CMTQGLYEQYF.